This TCR beta chain was captured by sequencing in a study of cytomegalovirus exposure and HLA in healthy donors. CDR3 size: 16 residues. The V end lost 0 bases, the J end lost 0 bases, and 10 bases lay between the germline ends. Per the germline V gene, CDR1 is SGDLS and CDR2 is YYNGEE. The PCR contained 60 Vbeta and 13 Jbeta primers. Profiling relied on immunoSEQ multiplex PCR, and the TCRdb table lists in-frame clones only, not all of them. The sample contains about 120,000 clones, 80% of which appear only once. Sequenced: PBMCs. The clonotype was recovered from a man aged 25-45 years in good health and CMV-seropositive. The chain recombines TRBV9 with TRBJ2-1; D may be TRBD2 (5 bases). In DNA form, the CDR3 reads TGTGCCAGCAGCGTAGCTAGAGGGAGCTCCTACAATGAGCAGTTCTTC. Translation: CASSVARGSSYNEQFF.